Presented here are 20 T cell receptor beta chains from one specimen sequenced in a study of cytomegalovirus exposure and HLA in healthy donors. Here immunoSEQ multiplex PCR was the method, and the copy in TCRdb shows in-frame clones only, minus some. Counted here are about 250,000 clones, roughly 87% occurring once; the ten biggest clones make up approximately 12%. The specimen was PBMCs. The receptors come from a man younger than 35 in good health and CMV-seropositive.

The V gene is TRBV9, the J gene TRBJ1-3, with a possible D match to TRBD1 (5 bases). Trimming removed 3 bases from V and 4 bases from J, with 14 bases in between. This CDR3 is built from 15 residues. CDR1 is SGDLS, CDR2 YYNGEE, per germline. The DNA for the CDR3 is TGTGCCAGCAGCGGCCGGGACGGTGGGGGAAACACCATATATTTT. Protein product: CASSGRDGGGNTIYF.

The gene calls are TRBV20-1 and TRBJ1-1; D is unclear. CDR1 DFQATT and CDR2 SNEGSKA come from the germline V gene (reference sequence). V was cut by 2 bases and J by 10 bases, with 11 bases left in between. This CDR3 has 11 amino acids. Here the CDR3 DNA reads TGCAGTGCTAGAACGTCCTCTGGAGCTTTCTTT. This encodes CSARTSSGAFF.

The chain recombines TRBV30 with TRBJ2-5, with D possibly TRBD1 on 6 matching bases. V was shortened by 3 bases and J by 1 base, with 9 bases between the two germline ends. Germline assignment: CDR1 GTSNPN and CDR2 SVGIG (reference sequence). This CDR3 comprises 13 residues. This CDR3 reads CAWRRGSQETQYF. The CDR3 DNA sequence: TGTGCCTGGAGGAGGGGGTCCCAAGAGACCCAGTACTTC. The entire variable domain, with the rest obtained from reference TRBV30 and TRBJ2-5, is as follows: SQTIHQWPATLVQPVGSPLSLECTVEGTSNPNLYWYRQAAGRGLQLLFYSVGIGQISSEVPQNLSASRPQDRQFILSSKKLLLSDSGFYLCAWRRGSQETQYFGPGTRLLVL.

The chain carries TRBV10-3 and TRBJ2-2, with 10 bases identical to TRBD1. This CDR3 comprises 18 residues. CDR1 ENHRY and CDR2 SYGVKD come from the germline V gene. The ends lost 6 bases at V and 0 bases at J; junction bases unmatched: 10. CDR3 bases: TGTGCCATCAGCAACAGACAGGGGGCAGTTACGAACACCGGGGAGCTGTTTTTT. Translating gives CAISNRQGAVTNTGELFF.

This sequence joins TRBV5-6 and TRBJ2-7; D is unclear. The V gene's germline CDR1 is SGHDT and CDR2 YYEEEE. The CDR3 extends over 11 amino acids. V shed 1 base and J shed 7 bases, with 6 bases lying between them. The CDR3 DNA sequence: TGTGCCAGCAGCTTGACCGGGGAGCAGTACTTC. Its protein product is CASSLTGEQYF.

The CDR3 region has the DNA TGTGCCAGCAGCTTAGGTCTGGGGAATAACTATGGCTACACCTTC. This gives the protein CASSLGLGNNYGYTF. V gene TRBV11-2 combines with J gene TRBJ1-2, with no clear D. This CDR3 spans 15 amino acids. Trimming stripped 1 base from V and 1 base from J, with 10 bases between. Germline CDR1 and CDR2: SGHAT and FQNNGV.

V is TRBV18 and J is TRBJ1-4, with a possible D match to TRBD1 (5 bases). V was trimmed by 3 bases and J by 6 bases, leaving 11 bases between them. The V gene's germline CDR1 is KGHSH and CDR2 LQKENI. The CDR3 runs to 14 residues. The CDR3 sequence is CASSPRDGDEKLFF. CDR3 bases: TGTGCCAGCTCACCCCGGGACGGTGATGAAAAACTGTTTTTT.

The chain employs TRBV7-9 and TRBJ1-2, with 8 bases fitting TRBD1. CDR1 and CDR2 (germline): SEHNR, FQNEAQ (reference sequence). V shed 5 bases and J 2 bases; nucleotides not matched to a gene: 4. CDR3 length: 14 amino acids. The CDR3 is CASSKDRVNYGYTF. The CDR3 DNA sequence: TGTGCCAGCAGCAAGGACAGGGTCAACTATGGCTACACCTTC.

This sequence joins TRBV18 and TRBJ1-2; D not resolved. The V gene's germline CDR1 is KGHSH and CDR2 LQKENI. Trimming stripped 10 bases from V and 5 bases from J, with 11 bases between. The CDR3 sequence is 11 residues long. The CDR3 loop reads CATSDGYGYTF. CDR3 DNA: TGTGCCACCTCGGACGGATATGGCTACACCTTC.

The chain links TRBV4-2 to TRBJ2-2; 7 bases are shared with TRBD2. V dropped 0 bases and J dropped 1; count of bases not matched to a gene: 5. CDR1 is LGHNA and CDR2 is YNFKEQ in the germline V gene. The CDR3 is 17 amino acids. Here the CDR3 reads CASSQDWASGNTGELFF. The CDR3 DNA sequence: TGTGCCAGCAGCCAAGATTGGGCTAGCGGGAACACCGGGGAGCTGTTTTTT.

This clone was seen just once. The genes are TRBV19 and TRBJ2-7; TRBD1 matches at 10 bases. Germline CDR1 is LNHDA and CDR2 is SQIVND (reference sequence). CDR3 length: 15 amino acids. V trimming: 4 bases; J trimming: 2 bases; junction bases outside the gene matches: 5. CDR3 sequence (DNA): TGTGCCAGTAGTACCGGACAGGGGGATACCTACGAGCAGTACTTC. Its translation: CASSTGQGDTYEQYF.

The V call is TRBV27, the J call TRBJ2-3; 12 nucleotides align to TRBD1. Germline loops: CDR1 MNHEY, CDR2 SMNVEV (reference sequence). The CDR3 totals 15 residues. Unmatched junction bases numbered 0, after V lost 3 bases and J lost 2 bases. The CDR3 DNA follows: TGTGCCAGCAGTTTGGGACAGGGGGCCACAGATACGCAGTATTTT. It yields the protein CASSLGQGATDTQYF.

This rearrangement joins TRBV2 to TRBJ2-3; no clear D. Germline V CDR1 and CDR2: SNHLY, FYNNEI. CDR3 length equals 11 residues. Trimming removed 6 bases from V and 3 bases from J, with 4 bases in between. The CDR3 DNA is TGTGCCAGCAGACAGACAGATACGCAGTATTTT. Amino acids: CASRQTDTQYF.

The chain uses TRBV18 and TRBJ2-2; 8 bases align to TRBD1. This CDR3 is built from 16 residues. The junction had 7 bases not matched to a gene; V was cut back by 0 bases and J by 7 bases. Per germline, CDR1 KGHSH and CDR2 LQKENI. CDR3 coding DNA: TGTGCCAGCTCACCACCGGCAGGGGGCATAATCGGGGAGCTGTTTTTT. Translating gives CASSPPAGGIIGELFF.

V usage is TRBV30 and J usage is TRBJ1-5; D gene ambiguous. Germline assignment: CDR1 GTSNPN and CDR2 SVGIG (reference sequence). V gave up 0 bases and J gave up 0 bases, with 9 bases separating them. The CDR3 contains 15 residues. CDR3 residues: CAWSVTGDSNQPQHF. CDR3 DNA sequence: TGTGCCTGGAGTGTAACCGGGGATAGCAATCAGCCCCAGCATTTT.

In DNA, the CDR3 is TGTGCCAGCAGCGTAGACGGCGGGGGGACGGCCGGGGAGCTGTTTTTT. Its protein is CASSVDGGGTAGELFF. The J gene is TRBJ2-2, the V gene TRBV9; 8 bases line up with TRBD2. The CDR3 runs to 16 residues. V gave up 0 bases and J gave up 6 bases; unmatched junction bases: 7. Germline lookup yields CDR1 SGDLS and CDR2 YYNGEE.

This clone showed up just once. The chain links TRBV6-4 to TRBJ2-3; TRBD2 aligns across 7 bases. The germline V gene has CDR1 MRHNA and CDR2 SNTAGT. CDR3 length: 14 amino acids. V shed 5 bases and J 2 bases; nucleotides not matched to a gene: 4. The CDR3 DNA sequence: TGTGCCAGCAGTCAGGGAGGGGACACAGATACGCAGTATTTT. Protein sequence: CASSQGGDTDTQYF.

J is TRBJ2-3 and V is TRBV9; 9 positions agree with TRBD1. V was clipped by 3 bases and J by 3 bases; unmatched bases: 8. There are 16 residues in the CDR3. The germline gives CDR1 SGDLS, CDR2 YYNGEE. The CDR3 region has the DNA TGTGCCAGCAGCGAAAGACAGGGGGGGCTGACAGATACGCAGTATTTT. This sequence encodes CASSERQGGLTDTQYF.

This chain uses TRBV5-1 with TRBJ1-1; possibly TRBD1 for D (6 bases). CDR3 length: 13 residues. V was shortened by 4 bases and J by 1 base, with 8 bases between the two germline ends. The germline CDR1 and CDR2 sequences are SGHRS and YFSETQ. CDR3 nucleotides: TGCGCCAGCAGCCCCAGGGGGAACACTGAAGCTTTCTTT. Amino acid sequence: CASSPRGNTEAFF.

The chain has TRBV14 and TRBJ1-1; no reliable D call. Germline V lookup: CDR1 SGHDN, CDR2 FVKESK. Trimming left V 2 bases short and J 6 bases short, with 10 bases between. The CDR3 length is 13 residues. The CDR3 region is CASSQTGPPEAFF. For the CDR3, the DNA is TGTGCCAGCAGCCAAACCGGCCCCCCTGAAGCTTTCTTT.